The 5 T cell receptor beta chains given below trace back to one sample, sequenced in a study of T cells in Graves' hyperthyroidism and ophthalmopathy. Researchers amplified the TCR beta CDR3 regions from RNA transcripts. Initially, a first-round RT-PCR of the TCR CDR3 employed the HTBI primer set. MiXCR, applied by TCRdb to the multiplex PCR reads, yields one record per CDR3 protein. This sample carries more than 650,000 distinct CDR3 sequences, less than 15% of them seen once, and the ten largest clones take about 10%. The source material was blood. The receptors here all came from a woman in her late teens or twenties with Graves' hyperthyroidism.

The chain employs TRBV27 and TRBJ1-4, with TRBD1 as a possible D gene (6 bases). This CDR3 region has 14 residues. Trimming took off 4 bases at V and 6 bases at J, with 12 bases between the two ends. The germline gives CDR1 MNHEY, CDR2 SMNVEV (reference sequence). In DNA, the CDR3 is TGTGCCAGCAGTTATCAGGGGACCTATGAAAAACTGTTTTTT. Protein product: CASSYQGTYEKLFF.

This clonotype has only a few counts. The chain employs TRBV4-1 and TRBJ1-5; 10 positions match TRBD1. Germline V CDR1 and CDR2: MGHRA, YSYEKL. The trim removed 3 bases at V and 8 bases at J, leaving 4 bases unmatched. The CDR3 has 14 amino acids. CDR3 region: CASSQTGGWEPQHF. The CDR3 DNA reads TGCGCCAGCAGCCAGACAGGGGGCTGGGAGCCCCAGCATTTT.

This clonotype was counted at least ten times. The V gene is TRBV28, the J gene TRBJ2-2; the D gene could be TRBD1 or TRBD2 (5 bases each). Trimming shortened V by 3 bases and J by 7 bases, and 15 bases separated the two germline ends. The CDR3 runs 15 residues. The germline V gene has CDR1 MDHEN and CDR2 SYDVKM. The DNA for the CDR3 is TGTGCCAGCAGTTTTAGAGGGGACGAGGGCGGGGAGCTGTTTTTT. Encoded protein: CASSFRGDEGGELFF.

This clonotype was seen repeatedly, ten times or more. The CDR3 sequence: CASSLPGKGETQYF. DNA for the CDR3: TGTGCCAGCAGCCTCCCTGGCAAAGGGGAGACCCAGTACTTC. The V call is TRBV3-1, the J call TRBJ2-5, with D uncertain. CDR3 length equals 14 residues. The germline gives CDR1 LGHDT, CDR2 YNNKEL (reference sequence). V lost 4 bases and J lost 5, with 14 bases in between.

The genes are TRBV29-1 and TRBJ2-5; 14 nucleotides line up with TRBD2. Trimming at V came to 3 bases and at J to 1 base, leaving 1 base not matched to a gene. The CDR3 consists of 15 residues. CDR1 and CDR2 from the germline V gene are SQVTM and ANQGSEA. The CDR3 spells CSVDGLAGGQETQYF. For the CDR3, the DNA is TGCAGCGTTGACGGACTAGCGGGAGGCCAAGAGACCCAGTACTTC.